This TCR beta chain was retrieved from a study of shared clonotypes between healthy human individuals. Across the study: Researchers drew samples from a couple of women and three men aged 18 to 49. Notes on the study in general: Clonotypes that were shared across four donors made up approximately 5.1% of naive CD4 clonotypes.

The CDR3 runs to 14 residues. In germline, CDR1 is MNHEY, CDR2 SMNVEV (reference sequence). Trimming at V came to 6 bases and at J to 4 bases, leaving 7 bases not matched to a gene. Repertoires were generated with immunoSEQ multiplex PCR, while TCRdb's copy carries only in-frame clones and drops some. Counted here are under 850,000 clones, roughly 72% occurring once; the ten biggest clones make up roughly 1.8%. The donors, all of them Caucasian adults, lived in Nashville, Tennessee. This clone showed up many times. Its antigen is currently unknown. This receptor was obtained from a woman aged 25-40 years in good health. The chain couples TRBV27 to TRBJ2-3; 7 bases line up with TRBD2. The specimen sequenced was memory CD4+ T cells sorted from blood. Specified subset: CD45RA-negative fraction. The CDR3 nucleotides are TGTGCCAGCAGACGGACTAGGTTTGCAGATACGCAGTATTTT. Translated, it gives CASRRTRFADTQYF.